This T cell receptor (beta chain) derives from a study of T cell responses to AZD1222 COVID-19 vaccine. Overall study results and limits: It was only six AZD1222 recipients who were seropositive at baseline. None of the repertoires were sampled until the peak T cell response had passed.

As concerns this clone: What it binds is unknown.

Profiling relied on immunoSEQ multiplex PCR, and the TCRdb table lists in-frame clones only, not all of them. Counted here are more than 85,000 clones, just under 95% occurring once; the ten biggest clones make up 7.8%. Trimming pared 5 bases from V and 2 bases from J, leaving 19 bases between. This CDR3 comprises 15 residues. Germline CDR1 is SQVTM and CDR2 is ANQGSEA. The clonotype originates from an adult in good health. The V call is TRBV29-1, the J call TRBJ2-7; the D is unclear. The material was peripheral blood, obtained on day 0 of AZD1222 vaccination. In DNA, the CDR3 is TGCAGCGTTACTGGACCACCCAAGGCCGCCTACGAGCAGTACTTC. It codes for CSVTGPPKAAYEQYF.